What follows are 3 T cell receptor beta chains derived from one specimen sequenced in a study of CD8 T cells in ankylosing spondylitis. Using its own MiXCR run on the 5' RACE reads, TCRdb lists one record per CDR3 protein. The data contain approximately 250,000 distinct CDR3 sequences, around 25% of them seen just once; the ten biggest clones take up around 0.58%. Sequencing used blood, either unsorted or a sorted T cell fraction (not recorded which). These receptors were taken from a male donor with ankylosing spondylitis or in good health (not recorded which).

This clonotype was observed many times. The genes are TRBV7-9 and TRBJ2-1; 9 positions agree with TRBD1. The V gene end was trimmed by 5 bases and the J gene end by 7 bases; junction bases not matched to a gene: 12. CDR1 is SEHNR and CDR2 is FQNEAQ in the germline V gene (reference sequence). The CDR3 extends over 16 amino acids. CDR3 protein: CASSALGQGMGNEQFF. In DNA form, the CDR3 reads TGTGCCAGCAGCGCCCTCGGACAGGGGATGGGAAATGAGCAGTTCTTC.

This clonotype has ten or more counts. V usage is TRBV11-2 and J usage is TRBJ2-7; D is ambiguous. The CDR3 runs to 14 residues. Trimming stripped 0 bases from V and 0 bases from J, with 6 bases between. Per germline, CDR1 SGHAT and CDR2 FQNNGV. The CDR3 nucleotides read TGTGCCAGCAGCTTAGATGGTACCTCCTACGAGCAGTACTTC. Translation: CASSLDGTSYEQYF.

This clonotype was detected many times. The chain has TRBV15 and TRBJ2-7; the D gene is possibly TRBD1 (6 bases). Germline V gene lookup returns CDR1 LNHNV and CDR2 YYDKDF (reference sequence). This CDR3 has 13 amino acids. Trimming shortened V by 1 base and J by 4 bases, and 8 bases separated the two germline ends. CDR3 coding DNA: TGTGCCACCAGCAGAGTACAGGGATACGAGCAGTACTTC. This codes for CATSRVQGYEQYF.